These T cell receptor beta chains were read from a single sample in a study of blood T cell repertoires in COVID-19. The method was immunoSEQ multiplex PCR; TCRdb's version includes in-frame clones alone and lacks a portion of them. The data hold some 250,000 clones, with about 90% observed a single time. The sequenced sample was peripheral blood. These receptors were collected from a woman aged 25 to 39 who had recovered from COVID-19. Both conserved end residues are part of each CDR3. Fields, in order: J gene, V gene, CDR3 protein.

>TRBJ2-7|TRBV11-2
CASSLDISTGLIPYEQYF
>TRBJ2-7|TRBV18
CASSYQTGPPPGDEQYF
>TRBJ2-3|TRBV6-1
CASSATSGGTADTQYF
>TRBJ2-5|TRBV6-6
CASSYSGASKETQYF
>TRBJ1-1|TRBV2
CASSPRGQGSTEAFF
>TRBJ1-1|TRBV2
CASTLQGAGTEAFF
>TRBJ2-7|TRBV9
CASSQGDGRTYEQYF
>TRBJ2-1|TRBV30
CAWSVGLAGPLHYNEQFF
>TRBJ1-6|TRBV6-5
CASSYSRKTPLHF
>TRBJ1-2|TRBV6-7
CASSYRPTRHYIKTGNVCGYTF
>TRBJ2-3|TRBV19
CASSIERGGPVHTQYF
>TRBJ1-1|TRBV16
CASSPRGGAAEAFF
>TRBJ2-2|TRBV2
CASSEDLGELFF
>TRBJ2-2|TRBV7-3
CASSLTGWNTGELFF
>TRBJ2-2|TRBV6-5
CASGTENTGELFF
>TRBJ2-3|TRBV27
CASSHSGGAPDTQYF
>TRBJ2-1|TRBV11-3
CASSLGPEGAGIDNEQFF
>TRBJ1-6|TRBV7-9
CASSAGGGLNSPLHF
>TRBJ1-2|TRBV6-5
CASSPRLGGVYGYTF
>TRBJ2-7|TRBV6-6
CASSTGQGVHEQYF
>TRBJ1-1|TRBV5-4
CASSLRGLNTEAFF
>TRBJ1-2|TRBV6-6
CASWYRERNYGYTF
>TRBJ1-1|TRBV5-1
CASSSIGTVNTEAFF
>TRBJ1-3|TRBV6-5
CAIKSSSGNTIYF
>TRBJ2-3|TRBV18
CASSQLSGGAADTQYF
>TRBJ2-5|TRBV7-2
CASSLDVRGFRQETQYF
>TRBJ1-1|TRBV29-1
CSVGRTGRAFF
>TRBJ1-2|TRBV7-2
CASSRLGEWGYTF
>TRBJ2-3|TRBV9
CASSPTSGGYTDTQYF
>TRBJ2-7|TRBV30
CAWSAITRGGPRYF
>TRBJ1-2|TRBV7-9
CASSLGQLNYGYTF
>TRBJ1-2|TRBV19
CASSIYGRGALNGYTF
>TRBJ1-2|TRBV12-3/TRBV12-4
CASSLRGYGYTF
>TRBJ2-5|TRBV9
CASSVGRGLYQETQYF
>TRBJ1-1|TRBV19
CASKRDRQGNTEAFF
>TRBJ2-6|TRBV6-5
CASMVGEAGANVLTF
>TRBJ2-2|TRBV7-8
CASSLLSGITTGELFF
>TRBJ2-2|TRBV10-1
CASSESGTGALANTGELFF
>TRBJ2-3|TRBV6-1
CASSERGTDTQYF
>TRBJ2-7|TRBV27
CASSLSTGGLYEQYF
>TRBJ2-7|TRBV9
CASSVDPDGLIEQYF
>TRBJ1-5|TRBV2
CASKSGGRTNQPQHF
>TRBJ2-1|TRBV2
CASSLGLAGPNEQFF
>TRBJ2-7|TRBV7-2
CASSLGSRVYEQYF
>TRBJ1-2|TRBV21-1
CASSKPQEPNYGYTF
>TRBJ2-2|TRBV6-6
CATHGGLGGELFF
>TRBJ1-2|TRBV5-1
CASSSGQALGGYTF
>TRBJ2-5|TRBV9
CASSARPGFQETQYF
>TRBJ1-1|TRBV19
CASSIVQGPEAFF
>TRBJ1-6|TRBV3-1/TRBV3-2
CASSQGRVESSYNSPLHF
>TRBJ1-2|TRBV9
CASGPGFTSGGYGYTF
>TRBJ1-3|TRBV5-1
CASSSRDRAFGNTIYF
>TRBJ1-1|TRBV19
CASNVPGQGANTEAFF
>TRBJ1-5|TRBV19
CASSSTGTGAFNQPQHF
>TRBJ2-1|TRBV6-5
CASETSGGASEFF
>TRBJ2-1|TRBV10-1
CASSEVWTNIGGHDEQFF